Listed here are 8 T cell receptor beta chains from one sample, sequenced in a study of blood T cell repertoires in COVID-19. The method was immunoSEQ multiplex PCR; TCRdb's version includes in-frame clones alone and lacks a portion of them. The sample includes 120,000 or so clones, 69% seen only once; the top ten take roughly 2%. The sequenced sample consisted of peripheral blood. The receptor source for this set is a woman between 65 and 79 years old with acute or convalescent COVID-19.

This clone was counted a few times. The CDR3 DNA reads TGTGCCAGCAGCCCACGCGAACGTGTCGCTGAAGCTTTCTTT. It encodes CASSPRERVAEAFF. The rearrangement links TRBV9 to TRBJ1-1; D is uncertain. Germline-derived CDR1 and CDR2 are SGDLS and YYNGEE. This CDR3 contains 14 residues. Trimming took off 4 bases at V and 6 bases at J, with 16 bases between the two ends.

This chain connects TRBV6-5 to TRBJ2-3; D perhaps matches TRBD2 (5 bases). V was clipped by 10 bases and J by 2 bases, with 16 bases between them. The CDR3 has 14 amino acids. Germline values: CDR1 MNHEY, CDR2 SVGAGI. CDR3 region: CATNPRGPTDTQYF. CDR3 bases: TGTGCCACCAACCCACGGGGTCCCACAGATACGCAGTATTTT.

CDR3 region: CASSIGLAGSTGEQFF. In DNA form, the CDR3 reads TGTGCCAGCAGCATCGGACTAGCGGGGAGCACGGGGGAGCAGTTCTTC. V gene TRBV13 combines with J gene TRBJ2-1, with 12 bases aligning to TRBD2. Germline CDR1 and CDR2: PRHDT and FYEKMQ (reference sequence). The ends lost 5 bases at V and 10 bases at J; junction bases unmatched: 12. The CDR3 length is 16 residues. The whole variable domain, filled in from reference TRBV13 and TRBJ2-1, reads AAGVIQSPRHLIKEKRETATLKCYPIPRHDTVYWYQQGPGQDPQFLISFYEKMQSDKGSIPDRFSAQQFSDYHSELNMSSLELGDSALYFCASSIGLAGSTGEQFFGPGTRLTVL.

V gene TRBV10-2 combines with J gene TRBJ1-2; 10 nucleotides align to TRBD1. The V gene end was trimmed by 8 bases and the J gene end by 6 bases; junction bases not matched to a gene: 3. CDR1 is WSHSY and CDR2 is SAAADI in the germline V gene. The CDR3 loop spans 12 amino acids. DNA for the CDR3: TGCGCCAGCCTAGGACAGGGGGATGGCTACACCTTC. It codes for CASLGQGDGYTF.

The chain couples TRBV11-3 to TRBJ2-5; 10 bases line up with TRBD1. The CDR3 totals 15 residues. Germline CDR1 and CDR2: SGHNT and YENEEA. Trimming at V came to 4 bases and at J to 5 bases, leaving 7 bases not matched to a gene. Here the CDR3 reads CASSSPTGGAETQYF. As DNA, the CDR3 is TGTGCCAGCAGCTCACCGACAGGGGGCGCGGAGACCCAGTACTTC. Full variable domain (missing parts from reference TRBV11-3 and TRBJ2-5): EAGVVQSPRYKIIEKKQPVAFWCNPISGHNTLYWYLQNLGQGPELLIRYENEEAVDDSQLPKDRFSAERLKGVDSTLKIQPAELGDSAVYLCASSSPTGGAETQYFGPGTRLLVL.

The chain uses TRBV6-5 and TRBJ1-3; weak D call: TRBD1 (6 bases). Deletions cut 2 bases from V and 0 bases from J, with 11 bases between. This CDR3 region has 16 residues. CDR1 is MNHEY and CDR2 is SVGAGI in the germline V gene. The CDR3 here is CASSYGGSYSGNTIYF. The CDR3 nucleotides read TGTGCCAGCAGTTACGGGGGCTCCTACTCTGGAAACACCATATATTTT.

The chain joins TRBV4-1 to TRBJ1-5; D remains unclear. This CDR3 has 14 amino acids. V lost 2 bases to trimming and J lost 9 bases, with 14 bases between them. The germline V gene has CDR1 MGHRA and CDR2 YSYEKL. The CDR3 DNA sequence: TGCGCCAGCAGCCAACTCCCCGGGGTCCCGCCCCAGCATTTT. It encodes CASSQLPGVPPQHF.

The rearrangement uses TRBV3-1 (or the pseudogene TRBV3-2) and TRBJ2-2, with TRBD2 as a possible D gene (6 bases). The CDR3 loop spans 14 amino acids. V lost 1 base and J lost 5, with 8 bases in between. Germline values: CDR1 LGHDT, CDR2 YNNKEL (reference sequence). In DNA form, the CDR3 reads TGTGCCAGCAGCCAAGGGGGGGAGACCGGGGAGCTGTTTTTT. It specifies CASSQGGETGELFF.